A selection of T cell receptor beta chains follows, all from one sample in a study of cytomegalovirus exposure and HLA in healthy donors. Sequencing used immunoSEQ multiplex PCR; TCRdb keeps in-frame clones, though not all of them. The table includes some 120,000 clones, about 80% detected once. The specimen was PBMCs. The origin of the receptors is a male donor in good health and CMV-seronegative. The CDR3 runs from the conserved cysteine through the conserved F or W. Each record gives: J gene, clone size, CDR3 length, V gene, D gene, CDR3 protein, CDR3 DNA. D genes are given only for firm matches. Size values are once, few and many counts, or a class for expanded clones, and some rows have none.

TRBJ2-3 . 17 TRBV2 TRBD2 CASTGLSGSYFPDTQYF TGTGCCAGCACCGGTCTTAGCGGGAGCTATTTTCCAGATACGCAGTATTTT
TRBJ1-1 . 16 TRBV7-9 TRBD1 CSSSLGQGVRNTEAFF TGTTCCAGCAGCTTAGGGCAGGGGGTGAGGAACACTGAAGCTTTCTTT
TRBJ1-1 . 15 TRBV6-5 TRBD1 CASSYGQGGNTEAFF TGTGCCAGCAGTTATGGACAGGGAGGGAACACTGAAGCTTTCTTT
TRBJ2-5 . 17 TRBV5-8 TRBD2 CASSPGPGTSGKETQYF TGTGCCAGCTCACCGGGACCCGGGACTAGCGGAAAAGAGACCCAGTACTTC
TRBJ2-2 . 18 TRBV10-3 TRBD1 CAISEFNRDRPYTGELFF TGTGCCATCAGTGAGTTTAACCGGGACAGACCTTACACCGGGGAGCTGTTTTTT
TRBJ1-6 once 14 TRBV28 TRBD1 CASTRQGYNSPLHF TGTGCCAGCACCCGACAGGGGTATAATTCACCCCTCCACTTT
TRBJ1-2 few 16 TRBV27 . CASSLSARAANYGYTF TGTGCCAGCAGTTTATCGGCCAGGGCGGCTAACTATGGCTACACCTTC
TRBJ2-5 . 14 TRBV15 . CATSRGGSQETQYF TGTGCCACCAGCAGAGGTGGCAGCCAAGAGACCCAGTACTTC
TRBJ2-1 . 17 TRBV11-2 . CASSLQVFGPHYNEQFF TGTGCCAGCAGCTTACAGGTTTTCGGTCCCCACTACAATGAGCAGTTCTTC
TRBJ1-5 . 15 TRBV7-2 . CASSLGAGFNQPQHF TGTGCCAGCAGCTTAGGGGCAGGGTTTAATCAGCCCCAGCATTTT
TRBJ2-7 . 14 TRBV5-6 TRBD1 CASSRGQDPYEQYF TGTGCCAGCAGCAGGGGACAGGATCCCTACGAGCAGTACTTC
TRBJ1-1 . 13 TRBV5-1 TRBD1 CASSHRGQDEAFF TGCGCCAGCAGCCACAGGGGGCAAGATGAAGCTTTCTTT
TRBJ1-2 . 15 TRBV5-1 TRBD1 CASSPWTGHNYGYTF TGCGCCAGCAGCCCGTGGACAGGGCATAACTATGGCTACACCTTC
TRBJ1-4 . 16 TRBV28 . CASSLPAGSTAEKLFF TGTGCCAGCAGTCTACCTGCAGGGTCCACCGCGGAAAAACTGTTTTTT
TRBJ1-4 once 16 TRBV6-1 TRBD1 CASSEAGQVLNEKLFF TGTGCCAGCAGTGAAGCGGGACAGGTCCTTAATGAAAAACTGTTTTTT
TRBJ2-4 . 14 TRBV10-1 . CASSEAGAKNIQYF TGCGCCAGCAGTGAAGCGGGAGCCAAAAACATTCAGTACTTC
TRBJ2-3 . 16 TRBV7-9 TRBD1 CSSSLGQGFRTDTQYF TGTTCCAGCAGCCTAGGACAGGGGTTTCGGACAGATACGCAGTATTTT
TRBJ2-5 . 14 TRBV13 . CASSLAEGAETQYF TGTGCCAGCAGCTTAGCAGAAGGAGCTGAGACCCAGTACTTC
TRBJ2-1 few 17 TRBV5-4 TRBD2 CASSSPVAGGAYNEQFF TGTGCCAGCAGCTCGCCCGTAGCGGGAGGGGCCTACAATGAGCAGTTCTTC
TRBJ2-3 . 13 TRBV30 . CAWGTSLGDTQYF TGTGCCTGGGGGACTTCCCTCGGGGATACGCAGTATTTT
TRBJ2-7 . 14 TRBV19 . CASSVAGPGYEQYF TGTGCCAGCAGCGTGGCAGGGCCAGGATACGAGCAGTACTTC
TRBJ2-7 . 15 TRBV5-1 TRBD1 CASSPGGQASYEQYF TGCGCCAGCAGCCCAGGGGGACAGGCCTCCTACGAGCAGTACTTC
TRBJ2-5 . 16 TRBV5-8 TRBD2 CASSLGTSTYQETQYF TGTGCCAGCAGCCTGGGGACTAGCACGTACCAAGAGACCCAGTACTTC
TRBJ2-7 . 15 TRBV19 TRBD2 CASSGLAGGTYEQYF TGTGCCAGTAGTGGGCTAGCGGGAGGAACCTACGAGCAGTACTTC
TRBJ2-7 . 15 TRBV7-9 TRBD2 CASSGRLAGGYEQYF TGTGCCAGCAGCGGACGACTAGCGGGGGGCTACGAGCAGTACTTC
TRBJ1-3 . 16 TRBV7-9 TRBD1 CSSSRLGQSSGNTIYF TGTTCCAGCAGCCGCCTGGGACAGAGCTCTGGAAACACCATATATTTT
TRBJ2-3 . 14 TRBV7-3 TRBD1 CASSTGTAADTQYF TGTGCCAGCAGCACCGGGACAGCCGCAGATACGCAGTATTTT
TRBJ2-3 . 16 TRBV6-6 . CASSYPPGLGTDTQYF TGTGCCAGCAGTTACCCCCCTGGGCTGGGCACAGATACGCAGTATTTT
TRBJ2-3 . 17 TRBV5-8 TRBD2 CASSLGVSLAETDTQYF TGTGCCAGCAGCTTGGGAGTTAGCCTAGCGGAAACTGATACGCAGTATTTT
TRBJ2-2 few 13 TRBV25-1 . CATGTFLGGELFF TGTGCCACCGGGACTTTCCTGGGCGGGGAGCTGTTTTTT
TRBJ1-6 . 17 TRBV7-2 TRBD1 CASSGPRGLWVNSPLHF TGTGCCAGCAGCGGACCGAGGGGGCTATGGGTTAATTCACCCCTCCACTTT
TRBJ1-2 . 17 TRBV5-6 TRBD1 CASSLNTGAAANYGYTF TGTGCCAGCAGCCTAAATACAGGGGCCGCGGCTAACTATGGCTACACCTTC
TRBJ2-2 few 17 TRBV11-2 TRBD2 CASSLDSTSVVTGELFF TGTGCCAGCAGCTTAGATTCGACTAGCGTCGTCACCGGGGAGCTGTTTTTT